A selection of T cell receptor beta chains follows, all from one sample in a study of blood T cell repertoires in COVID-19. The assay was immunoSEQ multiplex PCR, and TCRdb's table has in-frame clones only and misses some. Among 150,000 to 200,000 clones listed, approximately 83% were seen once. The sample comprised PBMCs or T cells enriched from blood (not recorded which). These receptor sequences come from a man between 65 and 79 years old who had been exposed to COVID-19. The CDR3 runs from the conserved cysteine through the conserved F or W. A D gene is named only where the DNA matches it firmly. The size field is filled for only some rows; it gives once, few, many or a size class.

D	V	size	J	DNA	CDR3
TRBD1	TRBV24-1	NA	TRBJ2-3	TGTGCCACCAGTGAATGGACAGGGTCCAGCACAGATACGCAGTATTTT	CATSEWTGSSTDTQYF
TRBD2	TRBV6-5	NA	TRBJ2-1	TGTGCCAGCAGTTACGACGGGGGGGCTTGGAATGAGCAGTTCTTC	CASSYDGGAWNEQFF
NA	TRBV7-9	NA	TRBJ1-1	TGTGCCAGCAGGCCTCCTGAAGGGAGAAGGAACACTGAAGCTTTCTTT	CASRPPEGRRNTEAFF
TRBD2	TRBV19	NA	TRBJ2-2	TGTGCCACCCCGACCGGGACTAGCGGAGATTACACCGGGGAGCTGTTTTTT	CATPTGTSGDYTGELFF
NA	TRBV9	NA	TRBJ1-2	TGTGCCAGCAGCGTAGCGGAGGGCAAGCAGTATGGCTACACCTTC	CASSVAEGKQYGYTF
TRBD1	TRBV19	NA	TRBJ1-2	TGTGCCAGTAGTATGGTTAAAGGGGGCATCGGCTCGGATGGCTACACCTTC	CASSMVKGGIGSDGYTF
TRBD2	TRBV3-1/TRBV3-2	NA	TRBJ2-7	TGTGCCAGCAGCCAAGAGGGGAGACTAGCGGGAGACGAGCAGTACTTC	CASSQEGRLAGDEQYF
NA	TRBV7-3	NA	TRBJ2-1	TGTGCCAGCAGCTTAACCAGGGAAAATGAGCAGTTCTTC	CASSLTRENEQFF
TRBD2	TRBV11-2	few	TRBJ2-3	TGTGCCAGCAGCTTATCACTAGCGGCCAAAACAGATACGCAGTATTTT	CASSLSLAAKTDTQYF
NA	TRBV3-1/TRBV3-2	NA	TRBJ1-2	TGTGCCAGCAGCCAGACAGCTAACTATGGCTACACCTTC	CASSQTANYGYTF
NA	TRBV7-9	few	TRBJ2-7	TGTGCCAGCAGCTTAGTAACGGACGAGCAGTACTTC	CASSLVTDEQYF